The rows below give T cell receptor beta chains drawn from one sample of a study of shared clonotypes between healthy human individuals. Some clones are missing from TCRdb's copy, which holds only in-frame ones; the method was immunoSEQ multiplex PCR. The data show about 1.1 million clones, about 84% seen once. The specimen sequenced was memory CD4+ T cells from PBMCs. The receptors come from a man aged 18 to 29 in good health. Some clones in this sample may be carry-over from other donors' samples. The CDR3 runs from the conserved cysteine through the conserved F or W.

j_gene: TRBJ2-7
v_gene: TRBV7-2
CDR3aa: CASSLNSQGPYEQYF

j_gene: TRBJ2-3
v_gene: TRBV6-1
CDR3aa: CASSAGRGDRVTDTQYF

j_gene: TRBJ2-2
v_gene: TRBV6-1
CDR3aa: CASSEGGLGTGELFF

j_gene: TRBJ2-1
v_gene: TRBV5-1
CDR3aa: CASSATGRGNEQFF

j_gene: TRBJ1-1
v_gene: TRBV29-1
CDR3aa: CSVDERNTEAFF

j_gene: TRBJ1-4
v_gene: TRBV2
CDR3aa: CASSRGDEKLFF

j_gene: TRBJ2-3
v_gene: TRBV4-1
CDR3aa: CASSPLFMGPLSSTDTQYF

j_gene: TRBJ1-2
v_gene: TRBV5-1
CDR3aa: CASSPTGANYGYTF

j_gene: TRBJ2-3
v_gene: TRBV18
CDR3aa: CASSPKGDTQYF

j_gene: TRBJ2-3
v_gene: TRBV5-1
CDR3aa: CASSPGQEVIDTQYF

j_gene: TRBJ2-7
v_gene: TRBV5-1
CDR3aa: CASSWGLAGGEQYF

j_gene: TRBJ1-1
v_gene: TRBV2
CDR3aa: CASSDQGWTEAFF

j_gene: TRBJ2-2
v_gene: TRBV6-4
CDR3aa: CASSDSAESNTGELFF

j_gene: TRBJ2-7
v_gene: TRBV5-1
CDR3aa: CASSGPGGRVNDEQYF

j_gene: TRBJ1-2
v_gene: TRBV7-2
CDR3aa: CASSLGEGSGYTF

j_gene: TRBJ1-4
v_gene: TRBV7-9
CDR3aa: CASSFRQLATNEKLFF

j_gene: TRBJ1-1
v_gene: TRBV27
CDR3aa: CASSLRPRGTEAFF

j_gene: TRBJ1-1
v_gene: TRBV28
CDR3aa: CASIPGPNTEAFF

j_gene: TRBJ2-2
v_gene: TRBV11-2
CDR3aa: CASSPWQSTGELFF

j_gene: TRBJ2-7
v_gene: TRBV7-3
CDR3aa: CASSSQGAHSYEQYF

j_gene: TRBJ2-1
v_gene: TRBV10-3
CDR3aa: CAISAERDSNEQFF

j_gene: TRBJ2-5
v_gene: TRBV28
CDR3aa: CASSLYPDKETQYF

j_gene: TRBJ2-7
v_gene: TRBV7-2
CDR3aa: CASSRTGGYEQYF

j_gene: TRBJ1-3
v_gene: TRBV7-2
CDR3aa: CASSLEKGHIYF

j_gene: TRBJ2-1
v_gene: TRBV23-1
CDR3aa: CASSRDRGREGAHEQFF

j_gene: -
v_gene: TRBV6-1
CDR3aa: CASSEEGRGSYEQYF

j_gene: TRBJ2-1
v_gene: TRBV11-3
CDR3aa: CASSQGSAGGPFRVEQFF

j_gene: TRBJ2-7
v_gene: TRBV2
CDR3aa: CASGVDFYEQYF

j_gene: TRBJ2-2
v_gene: TRBV27
CDR3aa: CASSFDWREGNTGELFF

j_gene: TRBJ1-3
v_gene: TRBV7-3
CDR3aa: CASSPGTGHGNTIYF

j_gene: TRBJ1-5
v_gene: TRBV28
CDR3aa: CASSSSSLEPQHF